This note documents a single T cell receptor beta chain sequence. What it binds is unknown. These data come from a study of T cells in tumors after PD-1 blockade. Study-wide findings and caveats: Blood contained about 40% of the tumor's TCR clonotypes.

Assay used: immunoSEQ multiplex PCR; TCRdb lists only in-frame clones, some missing. The sample includes around 2,500 clones, roughly two thirds of them seen just once. The specimen comprised tumor tissue, sampled after anti-PD-1 treatment. The receptor comes from a human donor with basal cell carcinoma.

CDR3 region: CASSGPGVVTEAFF. The CDR3 coding sequence is TGTGCCAGCAGCGGACCCGGAGTAGTCACTGAAGCTTTCTTT. The rearrangement joins TRBV11-1 to TRBJ1-1; D unresolved. Trimming took 5 bases from V and 4 from J, leaving 14 bases between them. This CDR3 has 14 amino acids. Looked up from germline, CDR1 is SGHAT and CDR2 is FQDESV (reference sequence).